This passage covers 2 T cell receptor beta chains from one sample sequenced in a study of CD8+CD57+ T cells in acquired aplastic anemia. The template for TCR beta VDJ and CDR3 sequence profiling was genomic DNA. TCRdb reprocessed the reads via MiXCR and lists one record per CDR3 protein. This repertoire shows some 220,000 distinct CDR3 sequences, 30% to 35% found once; its top ten account for 1% to 1.3%. The sequenced sample consisted of sorted CD4+, CD8+, or CD8+CD57+ T cells (not recorded which) from PBMCs. These receptors all come from a human donor in good health, serving as a control.

The chain uses TRBV5-1 and TRBJ2-3; TRBD2 aligns across 8 bases. Germline V gene sequence: CDR1 SGHRS, CDR2 YFSETQ. The CDR3 covers 14 residues. V shed 4 bases, J shed 2 bases, and the junction held 3 bases outside the gene matches. CDR3 sequence: CASSGTSSTDTQYF. The DNA for the CDR3 is TGCGCCAGCAGCGGGACTAGTTCCACAGATACGCAGTATTTT. The complete variable domain, with remaining parts taken from reference TRBV5-1 and TRBJ2-3, reads KAGVTQTPRYLIKTRGQQVTLSCSPISGHRSVSWYQQTPGQGLQFLFEYFSETQRNKGNFPGRFSGRQFSNSRSEMNVSTLELGDSALYLCASSGTSSTDTQYFGPGTRLTVL.

This clonotype was recorded a few times. V usage is TRBV4-2 and J usage is TRBJ2-1; the match to TRBD2 covers 11 bases. The length of the CDR3 is 16 residues. The V segment lost 3 bases and the J segment 4 bases; nucleotides outside the gene matches: 5. The germline gives CDR1 LGHNA, CDR2 YNFKEQ. The DNA for the CDR3 is TGTGCCAGCAGCCATGATAGCGGGAGGGCGTACAATGAGCAGTTCTTC. It specifies CASSHDSGRAYNEQFF.